This is a list of T cell receptor beta chains from one sample in a study of cytomegalovirus exposure and HLA in healthy donors. The repertoire was sequenced with immunoSEQ multiplex PCR; TCRdb's copy has only in-frame clones and lacks some. This sample yields some 170,000 clones, of which about 69% are seen a single time; 2.9% belongs to the top ten. Sequenced sample: PBMCs. The receptors come from a male donor in good health and CMV-seronegative. The CDR3 runs from the conserved cysteine through the conserved F or W. Fields, in order: J gene, V gene, D gene, clone size, CDR3 DNA, CDR3 protein. A D gene is named only where the DNA matches it firmly. Only part of the rows carry a size: once, few, many, or a class if the clone is expanded.

>TRBJ2-3|TRBV7-9|TRBD2|once
TGTGCCAGCAGCTTTAGCGGGCCCACAGATACGCAGTATTTT
CASSFSGPTDTQYF
>TRBJ2-1|TRBV19|TRBD2|-
TGTGCCAGTAGTATAAGACTAGCGGGGGGGATGCAGTTCTTC
CASSIRLAGGMQFF
>TRBJ2-2|TRBV2|-|-
TGTGCCAGCAGCCGACAGGGGAGGGGGTACACCGGGGAGCTGTTTTTT
CASSRQGRGYTGELFF
>TRBJ1-2|TRBV2|-|-
TGTGCCAGCTCCCCTTTAGACTATGGCTACACCTTC
CASSPLDYGYTF
>TRBJ1-4|TRBV6-6|-|-
TGTGCCAGCAGTTACTTTCGGGGGTTGGAAGAAAAACTGTTTTTT
CASSYFRGLEEKLFF
>TRBJ1-2|TRBV29-1|-|few
TGCAGCGTGGCCTCTAACTATGGCTACACCTTC
CSVASNYGYTF
>TRBJ1-6|TRBV27|-|-
TGTGCCAGCAGTTTAGGGTCACCGGGACACGAGGCTTCACCCCTCCACTTT
CASSLGSPGHEASPLHF
>TRBJ2-7|TRBV29-1|-|-
TGCAGCGTTGAGTCAGGGTCCTCCTACGAGCAGTACTTC
CSVESGSSYEQYF
>TRBJ2-3|TRBV7-3|-|-
TGTGCCAGCAGCTTTGAGGGAGGTACGCAGTATTTT
CASSFEGGTQYF
>TRBJ2-1|TRBV19|TRBD2|few
TGTGCCAGTAGTATTACCCCTAGCGGACTCCTTTACTACAATGAGCAGTTCTTC
CASSITPSGLLYYNEQFF
>TRBJ2-2|TRBV19|-|-
TGTGCCAGTAGAGACAGTCCAATAAACACCGGGGAGCTGTTTTTT
CASRDSPINTGELFF
>TRBJ1-5|TRBV6-1|TRBD1|-
TGTGCCAGCAGTGCGTACCGGGACAGACTCTTGTATAGCAATCAGCCCCAGCATTTT
CASSAYRDRLLYSNQPQHF
>TRBJ1-5|TRBV30|-|once
TGTGCCTGGAGTGGAGGGTCGACTCAGCCCCAGCATTTT
CAWSGGSTQPQHF
>TRBJ2-2|TRBV7-3|-|-
TGTGCCAGCAGCCTGGGCGGGCATCGCAGCGCCGGGGAGCTGTTTTTT
CASSLGGHRSAGELFF
>TRBJ2-2|TRBV5-1|-|once
TGCGCCAGCAGCCGCGGGGGCTCGAACACCGGGGAGCTGTTTTTT
CASSRGGSNTGELFF
>TRBJ1-1|TRBV7-8|-|-
TGTGCCAGCAGCCTGACAGAGAACACTGAAGCTTTCTTT
CASSLTENTEAFF
>TRBJ1-4|TRBV7-9|-|-
TGTGCCAGTACGGAGAATGAAAAACTGTTTTTT
CASTENEKLFF
>TRBJ2-1|TRBV2|-|-
TGTGCCAGCAGTCCCGGAGTAGCGGAGTACAATGAGCAGTTCTTC
CASSPGVAEYNEQFF
>TRBJ2-3|TRBV5-4|-|-
TGTGCCAGCAGCGCTAACACAGATACGCAGTATTTT
CASSANTDTQYF
>TRBJ2-1|TRBV4-2|-|-
TGTGCCAGCAGCCAAGACCAGCGGGCATACTACAATGAGCAGTTCTTC
CASSQDQRAYYNEQFF
>TRBJ1-2|TRBV6-5|-|-
TGTGCCAGCAGTTACTCGGCAGAACAGGACTATGGCTACACCTTC
CASSYSAEQDYGYTF
>TRBJ2-7|TRBV7-2|TRBD1|-
TGTGCCAGCAGCATATTACTGGACAGGGCGTACGAGCAGTACTTC
CASSILLDRAYEQYF
>TRBJ1-6|TRBV28|-|-
TGTGCCACCAAGATACAGTACTATAATTCACCCCTCCACTTT
CATKIQYYNSPLHF
>TRBJ1-2|TRBV7-9|-|-
TGTGCCAGCAGCTTGACTCAGGAGGGCTATGGCTACACCTTC
CASSLTQEGYGYTF
>TRBJ2-6|TRBV6-5|-|-
TGTGCCAGCAGTTACTCCAGGGCTGGGGCCAACGTCCTGACTTTC
CASSYSRAGANVLTF
>TRBJ1-1|TRBV6-6|-|-
TGTGCCAGCAGTTACCCAACTAAGGGGGACACTGAAGCTTTCTTT
CASSYPTKGDTEAFF